This T cell receptor beta chain stems from a study of blood T cell repertoires in COVID-19. This CDR3 contains 14 residues. Germline V gives CDR1 MNHEY, CDR2 SMNVEV (reference sequence). The ends lost 5 bases at V and 5 bases at J; junction bases unmatched: 6. Libraries were prepared by immunoSEQ multiplex PCR; TCRdb keeps only in-frame clonotypes and omits some of them. This table has about 210,000 clones, 82% appearing once. This chain uses TRBV27 with TRBJ1-2; 9 nucleotides match TRBD1. The sample consisted of peripheral blood. This sequence originates from a woman aged 40 to 50 with acute or convalescent COVID-19. The CDR3 loop is CASSLGTGQYGYTF. CDR3 in DNA: TGTGCCAGCAGTCTTGGGACAGGGCAATATGGCTACACCTTC.